This is a list of T cell receptor beta chains from one sample in a study of cytomegalovirus exposure and HLA in healthy donors. Profiling relied on immunoSEQ multiplex PCR, and the TCRdb table lists in-frame clones only, not all of them. The data show more than 100,000 clones, more than 75% seen once. Sequencing was done on a sample of PBMCs. These receptor sequences come from a woman aged 18 to 35 in good health and CMV-seropositive. The conserved cysteine and the conserved F or W are not part of the CDR3 here. Each record gives: J gene, V gene, CDR3 protein.

TRBJ1-4 TRBV2 ASAGTTNEKLF
TRBJ2-5 TRBV9 ASSVGRRGGSQY
TRBJ2-7 TRBV4-3 ASSQDVRVEQY
TRBJ2-6 TRBV5-1 ASSLRGSGANVLT
TRBJ2-7 TRBV18 ASSPVREHEQY
TRBJ2-7 TRBV2 ASSDLGDYEQY
TRBJ1-5 TRBV6-5 ASSRGQSNQPQH
TRBJ2-3 TRBV5-1 ATQSGSGYTDTQY
TRBJ2-3 TRBV9 ASSAWWDRVTDTQY
TRBJ2-1 TRBV9 ASRATESEQF
TRBJ2-3 TRBV5-1 ASSLPSGGTDTQY
TRBJ1-1 TRBV19 ASSIRGGYTEAF
TRBJ2-2 TRBV7-8 ASSLAPGEGINTGELF
TRBJ1-5 TRBV28 ASSVMGLAGGLNWQPQH
TRBJ1-6 TRBV5-1 ASSSKPGTGAGKRNSPLH
TRBJ2-7 TRBV7-2 ASSTRDEQY
TRBJ2-3 TRBV9 ASSGGSLMGGRADTQY
TRBJ2-3 TRBV4-1 ASSQDRGLAGASSTDTQY
TRBJ2-4 TRBV28 ATGRDSLSVGKNIQY
TRBJ2-7 TRBV6-1 ASSGQGSSYEQY
TRBJ1-1 TRBV5-3 ARSLGQGEGTTEAF
TRBJ1-6 TRBV2 ASSVGRNSPLH
TRBJ2-7 TRBV5-6 ASSPTGGSVQY
TRBJ2-1 TRBV5-4 ASSSLLRDRGYNEQF
TRBJ1-6 TRBV11-2 ASSSTWDSSSYNSPLH
TRBJ1-2 TRBV9 ASSPTDRASYGYT
TRBJ2-1 TRBV14 ASSQEMAYNEQF
TRBJ2-1 TRBV9 ASSVGGAGVAQF
TRBJ1-1 TRBV5-1 ASSRIGGSTEAF
TRBJ2-7 TRBV6-5 ASSGLAEAYEQY
TRBJ2-3 TRBV7-9 ASRLAGGGTDTQY
TRBJ2-3 TRBV10-3 AIRALAGTTDTQY
TRBJ2-1 TRBV12-5 ASGSGGGNEQF
TRBJ2-2 TRBV12-5 ASGLSLTGELF
TRBJ2-7 TRBV4-2 ASSQDSYEQY
TRBJ1-6 TRBV2 ASSDTGYNSPLH
TRBJ1-5 TRBV19 ASSITGGNQPQH
TRBJ2-3 TRBV7-3 ASSLYRADTQY
TRBJ2-3 TRBV10-3 AISELAASTDTQY
TRBJ2-5 TRBV27 ASRHRDRGETQY